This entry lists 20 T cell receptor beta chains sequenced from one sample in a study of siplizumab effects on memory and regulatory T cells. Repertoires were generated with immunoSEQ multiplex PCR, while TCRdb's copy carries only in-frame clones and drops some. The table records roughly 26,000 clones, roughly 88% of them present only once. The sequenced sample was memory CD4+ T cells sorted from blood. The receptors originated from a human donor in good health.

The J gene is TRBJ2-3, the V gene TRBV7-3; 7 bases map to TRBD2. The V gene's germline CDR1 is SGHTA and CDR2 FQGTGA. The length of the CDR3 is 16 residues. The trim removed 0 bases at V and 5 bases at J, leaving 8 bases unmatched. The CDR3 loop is CASSLTSGAGQDTQYF. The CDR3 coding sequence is TGTGCCAGCAGCTTAACGAGCGGGGCAGGGCAAGATACGCAGTATTTT.

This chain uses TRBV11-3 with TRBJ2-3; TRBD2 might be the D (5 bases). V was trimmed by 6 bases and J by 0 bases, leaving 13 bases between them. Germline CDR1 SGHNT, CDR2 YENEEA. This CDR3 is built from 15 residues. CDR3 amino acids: CASRDSGRSTDTQYF. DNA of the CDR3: TGTGCCAGCAGGGACTCTGGACGTAGCACAGATACGCAGTATTTT.

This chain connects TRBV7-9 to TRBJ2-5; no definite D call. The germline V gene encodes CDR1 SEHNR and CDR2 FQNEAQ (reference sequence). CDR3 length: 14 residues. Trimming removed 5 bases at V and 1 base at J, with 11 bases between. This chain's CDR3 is CASSRSPLQETQYF. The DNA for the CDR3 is TGTGCCAGCAGCCGGAGTCCGCTCCAAGAGACCCAGTACTTC. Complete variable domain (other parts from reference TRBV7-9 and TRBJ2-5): DTGVSQNPRHKITKRGQNVTFRCDPISEHNRLYWYRQTLGQGPEFLTYFQNEAQLEKSRLLSDRFSAERPKGSFSTLEIQRTEQGDSAMYLCASSRSPLQETQYFGPGTRLLVL.

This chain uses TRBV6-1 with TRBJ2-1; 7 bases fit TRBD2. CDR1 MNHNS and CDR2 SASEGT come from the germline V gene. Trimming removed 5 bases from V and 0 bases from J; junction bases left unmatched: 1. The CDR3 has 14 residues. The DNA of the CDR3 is TGTGCCAGCAGTCGGGACTACTCCTACAATGAGCAGTTCTTC. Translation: CASSRDYSYNEQFF.

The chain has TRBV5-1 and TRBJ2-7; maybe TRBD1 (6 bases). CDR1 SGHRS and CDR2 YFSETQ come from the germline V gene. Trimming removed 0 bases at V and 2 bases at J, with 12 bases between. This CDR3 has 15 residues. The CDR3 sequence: CASSLEGQPTYEQYF. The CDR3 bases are TGCGCCAGCAGCTTGGAGGGACAACCTACCTACGAGCAGTACTTC. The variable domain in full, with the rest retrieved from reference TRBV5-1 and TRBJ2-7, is KAGVTQTPRYLIKTRGQQVTLSCSPISGHRSVSWYQQTPGQGLQFLFEYFSETQRNKGNFPGRFSGRQFSNSRSEMNVSTLELGDSALYLCASSLEGQPTYEQYFGPGTRLTVT.

The CDR3 sequence is CASSLSTKPSTDTQYF. The CDR3 DNA reads as TGTGCCAGCAGCCTTAGTACCAAACCTAGCACAGATACGCAGTATTTT. The V gene is TRBV5-8, the J gene TRBJ2-3; D unclear. Looked up from germline, CDR1 is SGHTS and CDR2 is YDEGEE. Deletions cut 4 bases from V and 0 bases from J, with 15 bases between. The CDR3 covers 16 residues.

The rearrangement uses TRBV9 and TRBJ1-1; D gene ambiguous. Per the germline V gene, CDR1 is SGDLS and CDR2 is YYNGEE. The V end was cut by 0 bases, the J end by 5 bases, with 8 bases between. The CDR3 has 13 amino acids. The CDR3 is CASSVEARTEAFF. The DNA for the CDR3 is TGTGCCAGCAGCGTAGAAGCCCGGACTGAAGCTTTCTTT.

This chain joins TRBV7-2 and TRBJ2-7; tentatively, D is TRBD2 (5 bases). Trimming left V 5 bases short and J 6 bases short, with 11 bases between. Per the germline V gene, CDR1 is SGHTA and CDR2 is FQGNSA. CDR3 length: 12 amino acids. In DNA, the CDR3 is TGTGCCAGCAGCCAGTCTCGGGGCGAGCAGTACTTC. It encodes CASSQSRGEQYF.

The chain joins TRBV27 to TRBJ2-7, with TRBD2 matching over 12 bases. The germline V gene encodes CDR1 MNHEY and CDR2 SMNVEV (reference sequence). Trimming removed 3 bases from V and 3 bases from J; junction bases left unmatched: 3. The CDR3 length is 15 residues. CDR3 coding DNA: TGTGCCAGCAGTTTCTCTAGCGGGAGGGACTACGAGCAGTACTTC. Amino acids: CASSFSSGRDYEQYF.

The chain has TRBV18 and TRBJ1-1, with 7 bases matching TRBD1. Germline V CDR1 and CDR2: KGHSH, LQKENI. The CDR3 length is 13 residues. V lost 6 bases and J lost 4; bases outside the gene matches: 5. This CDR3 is CASSPQGGTEAFF. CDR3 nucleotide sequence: TGTGCCAGCTCGCCCCAGGGGGGCACTGAAGCTTTCTTT.

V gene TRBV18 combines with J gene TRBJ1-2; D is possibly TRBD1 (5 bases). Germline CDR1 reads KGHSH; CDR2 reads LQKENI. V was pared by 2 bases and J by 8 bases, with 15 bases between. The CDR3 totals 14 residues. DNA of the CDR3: TGTGCCAGCTCACCAGGGAGGGCCCAGGGAGGCTACACCTTC. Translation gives CASSPGRAQGGYTF.

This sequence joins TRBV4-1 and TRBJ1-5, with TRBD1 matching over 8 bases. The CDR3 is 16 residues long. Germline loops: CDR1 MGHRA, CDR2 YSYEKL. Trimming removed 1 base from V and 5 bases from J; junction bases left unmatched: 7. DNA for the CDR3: TGCGCCAGCAGCCAAGTCAGCGGACAGGGCCATCAGCCCCAGCATTTT. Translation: CASSQVSGQGHQPQHF.

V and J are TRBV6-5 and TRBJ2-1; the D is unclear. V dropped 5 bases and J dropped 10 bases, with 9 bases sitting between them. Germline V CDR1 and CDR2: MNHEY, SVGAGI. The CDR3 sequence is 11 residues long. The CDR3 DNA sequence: TGTGCCAGCAGTCCTGGGTGGGAGCAGTTCTTC. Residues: CASSPGWEQFF.

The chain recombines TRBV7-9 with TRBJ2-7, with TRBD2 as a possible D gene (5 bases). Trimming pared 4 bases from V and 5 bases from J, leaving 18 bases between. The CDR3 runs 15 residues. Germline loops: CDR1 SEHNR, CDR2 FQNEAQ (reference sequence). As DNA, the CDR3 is TGTGCCAGCAGCTCGGCCCGGACTGAGGTCCACGAGCAGTACTTC. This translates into CASSSARTEVHEQYF.

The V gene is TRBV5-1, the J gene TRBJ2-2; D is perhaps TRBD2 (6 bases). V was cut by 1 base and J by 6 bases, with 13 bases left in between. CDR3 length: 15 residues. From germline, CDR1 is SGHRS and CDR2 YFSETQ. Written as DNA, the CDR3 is TGCGCCAGCAGCTTGCGGTCTACGGGAGCCGGGGAGCTGTTTTTT. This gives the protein CASSLRSTGAGELFF.

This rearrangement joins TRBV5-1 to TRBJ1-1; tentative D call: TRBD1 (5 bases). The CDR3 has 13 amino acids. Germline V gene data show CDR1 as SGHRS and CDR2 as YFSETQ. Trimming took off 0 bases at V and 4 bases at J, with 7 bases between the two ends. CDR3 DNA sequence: TGCGCCAGCAGCTTGGAAAGGGGCACTGAAGCTTTCTTT. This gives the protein CASSLERGTEAFF.

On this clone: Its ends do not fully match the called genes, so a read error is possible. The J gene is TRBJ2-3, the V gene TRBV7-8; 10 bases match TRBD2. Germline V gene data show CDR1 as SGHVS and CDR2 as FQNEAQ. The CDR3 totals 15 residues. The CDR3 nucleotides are TGTGCCAGCAGCCTAGCGGGAGAGGGAACAGATACGCAGTATTTT. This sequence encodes CASSLAGEGTDTQYF.

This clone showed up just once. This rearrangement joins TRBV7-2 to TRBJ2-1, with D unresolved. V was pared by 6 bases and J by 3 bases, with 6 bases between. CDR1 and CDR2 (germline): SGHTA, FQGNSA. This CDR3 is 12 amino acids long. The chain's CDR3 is CASSLFYNEQFF. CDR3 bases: TGTGCCAGCAGTCTATTCTACAATGAGCAGTTCTTC.

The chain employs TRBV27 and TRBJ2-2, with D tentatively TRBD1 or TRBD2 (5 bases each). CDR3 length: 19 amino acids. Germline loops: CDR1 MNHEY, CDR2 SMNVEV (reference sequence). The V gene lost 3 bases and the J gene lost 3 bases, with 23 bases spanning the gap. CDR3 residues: CASSFSGPFVAVHTGELFF. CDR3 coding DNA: TGTGCCAGCAGTTTTTCGGGACCTTTCGTGGCAGTTCACACCGGGGAGCTGTTTTTT.

The CDR3 is CASSSHHRAGAETQYF. In nucleotides, the CDR3 is TGTGCCAGCAGTTCGCACCACCGCGCGGGAGCAGAGACCCAGTACTTC. The genes are TRBV6-5 and TRBJ2-5, with 7 bases identical to TRBD2. V shed 4 bases, J shed 4 bases, and the junction held 12 bases outside the gene matches. Germline values: CDR1 MNHEY, CDR2 SVGAGI. The CDR3 has 16 residues.